This paragraph covers one T cell receptor (beta chain) sequence. This record comes from a study of blood T cell repertoires in COVID-19. Across the whole study: Collection of acute and convalescent COVID-19 samples took place in the United States, Italy and Spain.

How the authors handled the data: For nucleated cells, counts were estimated from reference gene primer amplification. Repertoires were generated with immunoSEQ multiplex PCR, while TCRdb's copy carries only in-frame clones and drops some. That table furnishes V, J and clone size, whereas the DNA furnished D and trimming. The sample shows about 200,000 clones, roughly 85% of them seen only once. The length of the CDR3 is 14 residues. Trimming took 5 bases from V and 7 from J; bases not matched to a gene: 9. The V gene's germline CDR1 is LNHNV and CDR2 YYDKDF (reference sequence). The sequencing input was peripheral blood. This sequence joins TRBV15 and TRBJ2-3, with 7 positions matching TRBD1. The clonotype comes from a woman in her seventies with COVID-19, enrolled during active disease. The CDR3 region is CATSGPGQTNTQYF. For the CDR3, the DNA is TGTGCCACCAGCGGACCGGGACAGACGAATACGCAGTATTTT.